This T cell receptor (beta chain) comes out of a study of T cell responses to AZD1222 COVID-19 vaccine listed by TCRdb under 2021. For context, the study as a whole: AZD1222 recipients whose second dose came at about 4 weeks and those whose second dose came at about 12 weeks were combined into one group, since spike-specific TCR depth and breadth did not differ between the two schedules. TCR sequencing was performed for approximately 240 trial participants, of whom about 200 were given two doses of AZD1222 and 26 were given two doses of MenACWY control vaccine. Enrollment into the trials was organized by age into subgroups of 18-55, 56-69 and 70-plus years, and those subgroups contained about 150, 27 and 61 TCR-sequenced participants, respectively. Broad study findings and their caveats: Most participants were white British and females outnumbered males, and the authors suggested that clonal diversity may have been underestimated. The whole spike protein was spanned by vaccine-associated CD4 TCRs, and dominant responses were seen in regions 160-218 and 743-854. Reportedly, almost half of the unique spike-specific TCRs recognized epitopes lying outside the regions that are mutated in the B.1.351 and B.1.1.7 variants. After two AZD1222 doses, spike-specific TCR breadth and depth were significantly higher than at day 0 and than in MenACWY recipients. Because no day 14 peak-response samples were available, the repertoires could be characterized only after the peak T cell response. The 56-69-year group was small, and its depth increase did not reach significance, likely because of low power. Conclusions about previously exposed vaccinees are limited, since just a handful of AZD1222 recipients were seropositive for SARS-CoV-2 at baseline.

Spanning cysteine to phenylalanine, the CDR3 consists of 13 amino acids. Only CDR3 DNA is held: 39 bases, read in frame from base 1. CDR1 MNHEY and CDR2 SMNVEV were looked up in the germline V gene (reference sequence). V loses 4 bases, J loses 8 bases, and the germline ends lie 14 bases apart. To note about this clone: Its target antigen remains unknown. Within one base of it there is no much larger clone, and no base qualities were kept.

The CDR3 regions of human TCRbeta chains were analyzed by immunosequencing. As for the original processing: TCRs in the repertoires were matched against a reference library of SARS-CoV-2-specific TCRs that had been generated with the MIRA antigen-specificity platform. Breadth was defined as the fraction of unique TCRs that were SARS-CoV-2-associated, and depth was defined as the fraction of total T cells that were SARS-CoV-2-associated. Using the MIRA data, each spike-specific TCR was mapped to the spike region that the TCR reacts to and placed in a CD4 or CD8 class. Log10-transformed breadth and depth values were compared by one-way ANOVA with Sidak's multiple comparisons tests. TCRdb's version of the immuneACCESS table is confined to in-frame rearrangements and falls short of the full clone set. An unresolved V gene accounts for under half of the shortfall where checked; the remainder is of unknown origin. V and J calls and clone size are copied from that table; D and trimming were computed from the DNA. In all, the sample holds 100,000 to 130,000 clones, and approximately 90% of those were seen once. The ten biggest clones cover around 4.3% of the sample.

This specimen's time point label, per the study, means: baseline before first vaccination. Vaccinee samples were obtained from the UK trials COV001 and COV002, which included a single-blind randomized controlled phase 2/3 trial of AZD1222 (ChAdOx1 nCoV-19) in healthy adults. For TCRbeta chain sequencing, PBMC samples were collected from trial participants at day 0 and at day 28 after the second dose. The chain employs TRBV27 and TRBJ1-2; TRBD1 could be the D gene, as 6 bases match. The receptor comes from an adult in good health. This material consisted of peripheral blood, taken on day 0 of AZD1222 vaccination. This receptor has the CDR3 CASSSGQSRGYTF. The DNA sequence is TGTGCCAGCAGTTCCGGACAGAGTAGGGGCTACACCTTC.